This entry features one T cell receptor (beta chain) sequence. Its antigen is unknown. Compared with germline, one end of the junction differs, possibly owing to a read error. The TCR beta CDR3 regions were amplified from the RNA transcripts. The first round of RT-PCR for the TCR CDR3 was performed with the HTBI primer set and the Qiagen OneStep RT-PCR kit. A second multiplex PCR round built the libraries, followed by size selection and purification. Sequencing of the libraries was done on an Illumina HiSeq2000 using paired-end 100 bp reads. On the study's bioinformatics: SOAPnuke was used to process the raw data, throwing out any read that contained adapters or uncalled bases, had a mean Phred below 15, or lacked an exact constant-primer or identifier match. High-quality paired reads were merged using COPE v1.2.5, and each unique nucleotide sequence was defined as a clonotype. MiTCR v1.1 was used to align clonotypes to the IMGT TRBV, TRBD and TRBJ reference segments. Analysis was restricted to V-J combinations with a frequency above 0.0001, which covered about 99% of repertoires. The TCS score was defined as F50 (clonal expansion) divided by E x V (chaos), with BLOSUM62-based TCRdist calculated between CDR3 peptides within each V-J. Welch's t-statistics and random forest reduced around 510 V-J features to fewer than 15, which were used in a naive Bayes classifier (R e1071). TCRdb handled the public reads itself, with Q25 trimming in fastp and clone calling in MiXCR, and kept productive beta chains. Rows are combined by CDR3 protein, so each entry shows the most common genes and DNA. What appears here as the V and J calls and clone size reflects TCRdb's work, not the paper's. The sample profile shows a few hundred thousand distinct CDR3 sequences; just over 45% of them were found once. Roughly 8.2% of the sample is in the top ten clones.

The data belong to a study of T cells in Graves' hyperthyroidism and ophthalmopathy (dated by TCRdb to about 2019). Regarding the study in general: A discovery cohort of approximately 97 patients, approximately 45 with Graves' ophthalmopathy and roughly 59 with stable Graves' hyperthyroidism, was used to find distinguishing TCR V-J signatures. Prospective prediction of ophthalmopathy was tested in an independent validation cohort of 18 to 20 hyperthyroidism patients and around 16 patients who later progressed to ophthalmopathy. The 100 or so discovery patients were randomly split 7:3 into training and test sets. The paper reports TCR Vbeta CDR3 sequencing of over 130 peripheral blood samples: approximately 41 ophthalmopathy, about 75 hyperthyroidism and about 17 progressor patients. The study also compared thyroid tissue and blood T-cell repertoires from 6 or 7 Graves' hyperthyroidism patients. After blood sampling, hyperthyroidism patients were treated with methimazole at a starting dose of 30 mg daily, and ophthalmopathy patients were treated with high-dose intravenous methylprednisolone. Broad study findings and their caveats: Ophthalmopathy was separated from stable hyperthyroidism by a 13 V-J signature model, with around 88% sensitivity and 81% to 82% specificity obtained in cross-validation and 80%/75% obtained in testing. Most expanded thyroid clonotypes (frequency above 0.001) were also detected in blood, a finding suggesting that blood repertoires may reflect thyroid immune responses. During validation, the model predicted progression to ophthalmopathy a median of about 5.9 months ahead of onset, with almost 71% sensitivity and 72% to 85% specificity. Sample size was not statistically predetermined, and investigators were not blinded to group allocation.

A patient counted as having stable Graves' hyperthyroidism if no progression to ophthalmopathy occurred over 18 months of follow-up. The hyperthyroidism patients were between 18 and 65 years old and newly diagnosed, with a disease duration of less than 2 months. Exclusion was applied to patients with uncontrolled infections, other autoimmune diseases, pregnancy or lactation. Diagnoses were based on clinical symptoms, serum thyroxine and TRAb, thyroid ultrasound and orbital computed tomography. Total RNA was extracted using Trizol reagent, and RNA quality was assessed on an Agilent 2100 Bioanalyzer. The CDR3 spans 16 residues, from the cysteine through the phenylalanine. Kept here is only the CDR3 DNA, which spans 48 bases and is read in frame from base 1. CDR1 and CDR2 (WSHSY, SAAADI) derive from the germline V gene.

Sequencing was done on a sample of peripheral blood or thyroid tissue (not recorded which). The sequence was obtained from a woman aged 18-29 years with Graves' hyperthyroidism. Donor details come from another sample of the same person, matched by shared clones. The chain employs TRBV10-2 and TRBJ2-7; 8 central nucleotides agree with TRBD2. The nucleotide sequence reads as follows: TGTGCCAGCAGCCAAGAATGGCAGCGGGAGACCTACGAGCAGTACTTC. Translated, this is CASSQEWQRETYEQYF.